The rows below give T cell receptor beta chains drawn from one sample of a study of CD8+ T cells in alopecia areata. This table comes from immunoSEQ multiplex PCR, and its TCRdb copy is limited to in-frame clones, with some not included. The table has about 150,000 clones, 45% to 60% seen once. The sequencing sample was made of CD4+ T cells sorted from blood. These receptors all stem from a human donor with alopecia areata. The CDR3 runs from the conserved cysteine through the conserved F or W. The D gene is left open where the match is weak. A clone size is listed for some rows: how often the clone was seen (once, few, many), or a class if it is expanded.

TRBJ2-1 TRBD2 TRBV9 once CASSVYLLADEQFF
TRBJ2-3 TRBD2 TRBV29-1 - CSVSPVAGGTDTQYF
TRBJ1-2 - TRBV6-6 - CASSSGRGAGNGYTF
TRBJ1-5 - TRBV7-9 - CASSSGRRPQHF
TRBJ2-1 - TRBV5-1 - CASSLEGSAYNEQFF
TRBJ2-6 TRBD2 TRBV29-1 - CSVEDLLAGAGANVLTF
TRBJ1-5 - TRBV4-2 - CASSRENQPQHF
TRBJ2-5 - TRBV7-3 - CASSFQGGETQYF
TRBJ1-2 - TRBV28 - CASSFTTGVYGYTF
TRBJ2-3 - TRBV9 - CASSFTMLARTDTQYF
TRBJ2-4 - TRBV30 - CAWSVRGLLAKNIQYF
TRBJ2-3 - TRBV30 few CARGQRMADTQYF
TRBJ2-1 - TRBV27 - CASSFSGVRQFF
TRBJ1-1 - TRBV29-1 - CSVWVRGTKGTEAFF
TRBJ2-1 TRBD2 TRBV30 - CAWSSLAGGFGEQFF